The 2 T cell receptor beta chains below all came from one sample that was sequenced in a study of cytomegalovirus exposure and HLA in healthy donors (dated by TCRdb to 2015 to 2018). Receptors were amplified or captured by the immunoSEQ multiplex PCR assay. The multiplex PCR relied on a mix of 60 forward primers for TCR Vbeta segments and 13 reverse primers for TCR Jbeta segments. As stored in TCRdb, this immuneACCESS dataset retains in-frame rearrangements with V and J assigned. A fraction of the clones does not appear; measured against another copy, unresolved V genes explain less than half of the discrepancy, and the remainder lacks a known reason. The sample data list around 170,000 clones, and more than 65% of these were observed just once. Approximately 0.55% of the sample comes from the top ten. Material for sequencing was PBMCs. The receptor source for this set is a woman aged 45 to 65 in good health and CMV-seronegative.

This clone has only a few counts. J is TRBJ1-5 and V is TRBV5-4; D uncertain. The V gene's germline CDR1 is SGHNT and CDR2 YYREEE (reference sequence). V lost 0 bases, J lost 10 bases, and 8 bases lay in between. This CDR3 is 12 amino acids long. The CDR3 region is CASSLDASPQHF. The CDR3 nucleotides are TGTGCCAGCAGCTTGGATGCAAGCCCCCAGCATTTT.

This chain connects TRBV9 to TRBJ1-1; no firm D call. The germline V and J ends were trimmed by 4 bases and 1 base, with 17 bases remaining between them. CDR3 length: 16 residues. Per the germline V gene, CDR1 is SGDLS and CDR2 is YYNGEE. CDR3 sequence reads: CASSPQVAVQNTEAFF. CDR3 coding DNA: TGTGCCAGCAGCCCCCAGGTGGCTGTCCAGAACACTGAAGCTTTCTTT.